This T cell receptor (beta chain) was captured by sequencing in a study of blood T cell repertoires in COVID-19 (dated by TCRdb to the early 2020s). Notes on the research overall: Samples covering the acute and convalescent phases of COVID-19 were provided by collaborators in the United States, Italy and Spain. The material from the prospective study consisted of cDNA or gDNA derived from T cells, B-cell-depleted T cells, or PBMCs. The dataset comprised deeply sampled blood TCRbeta repertoires from subjects exposed to, actively infected with, or recovered from COVID-19. A freely available public database, intended as a resource for researchers studying the immune response to SARS-CoV-2, is where the repertoires were released. The samples were drawn from the first 160 participants of the ongoing ImmuneRACE study and from roughly 1,300 subjects provided by 6 global collaborators. Sample metadata almost always included a de-identified subject ID, COVID-19 status, age in years and sex. HLA class I and class II types, where available, came from metadata supplied by the sample provider rather than from assay-based typing.

The investigation overall reported the following: The amount of clinical and demographic metadata varied by source and participant and was provided uncurated.

Details on this clone: Its binding antigen is unknown. No base quality information exists; no much larger clone differs at one position.

Collaborating institutions collected whole blood in K2EDTA tubes following their own protocols. Collaborator samples were shipped for TCRbeta analysis as frozen whole blood, isolated PBMCs, or DNA extracted from either sample type. Sequences SGHTS (CDR1) and YDEGEE (CDR2) are obtained from the germline V gene. The junction shows trimming of 2 bases on V and 3 bases on J, plus 15 bases between the germline ends. The CDR3 spans 16 residues, from the cysteine through the phenylalanine. Only the CDR3 region is kept as DNA, spanning 48 bases read in frame from base 1. TCRbeta CDR3 regions were amplified from genomic DNA by means of the immunoSEQ Assay, a bias-controlled multiplex PCR. In the paper's pipeline: Within the assay, amplification of reference gene primers was used to estimate how many nucleated cells each sample contained. Sequence reads were collapsed and filtered to measure the absolute abundance of every unique TCRbeta CDR3 rearrangement. For each sample, productive Simpson clonality was calculated as the square root of Simpson's diversity index across productive rearrangements. TCRdb provides this immuneACCESS table in a form limited to in-frame rearrangements. Some clones are lacking; in checked studies, under half of them reflect an unresolved V gene, and why the rest are absent is not known. V and J calls and clone size are copied from that table; D and trimming were computed from the DNA. The sample table shows about 250,000 clones, and about 89% are seen once. Roughly 0.8% of the sample belongs to the ten largest clones.

The chain links TRBV5-8 with TRBJ2-1; TRBD2 is a possible D gene, resting on 5 matching bases. This TCR was sampled from a man aged 25-40 years with acute or convalescent COVID-19. Source material: peripheral blood. The encoded CDR3 is CASSFLQTGFYNEQFF. The DNA reads TGTGCCAGCAGCTTTCTCCAGACGGGATTCTACAATGAGCAGTTCTTC.